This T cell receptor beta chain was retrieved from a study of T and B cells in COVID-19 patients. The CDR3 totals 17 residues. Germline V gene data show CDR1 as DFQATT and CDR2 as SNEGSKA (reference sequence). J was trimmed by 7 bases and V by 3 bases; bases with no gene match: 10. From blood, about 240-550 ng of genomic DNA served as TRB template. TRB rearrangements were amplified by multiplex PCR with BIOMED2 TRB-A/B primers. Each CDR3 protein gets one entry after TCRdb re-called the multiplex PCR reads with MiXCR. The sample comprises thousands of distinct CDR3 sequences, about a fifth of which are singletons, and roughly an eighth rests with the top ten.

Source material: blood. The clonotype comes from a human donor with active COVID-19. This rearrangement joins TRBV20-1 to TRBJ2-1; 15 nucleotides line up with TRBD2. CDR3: CSASTFLGTSGGNEQFF. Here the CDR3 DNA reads TGCAGTGCTAGTACTTTTTTAGGGACTAGCGGGGGGAATGAGCAGTTCTTC.